Sequencing of this T cell receptor (beta chain) was carried out in a study of blood T cell repertoires in COVID-19. The method was immunoSEQ multiplex PCR; TCRdb's version includes in-frame clones alone and lacks a portion of them. Of around 310,000 clones in the sample, about 90% were seen once. Germline V gives CDR1 LNHDA, CDR2 SQIVND (reference sequence). V dropped 6 bases and J dropped 8; count of bases not matched to a gene: 5. The CDR3 extends over 14 amino acids. The source is a woman between 40 and 50 years old with COVID-19, enrolled during active disease. The sample taken for sequencing was peripheral blood. The V and J genes are TRBV19 and TRBJ2-6; 9 nucleotides agree with TRBD1. The CDR3 sequence is CASRDRGETNVLTF. CDR3 bases: TGTGCCAGTAGAGACAGGGGGGAAACCAACGTCCTGACTTTC.